Listed here are 5 T cell receptor beta chains from one sample, sequenced in a study of blood T cell repertoires in COVID-19. Method: immunoSEQ multiplex PCR; TCRdb's copy keeps in-frame clones and lacks some. This sample yields about 160,000 clones, of which roughly 79% are seen a single time; approximately 21% belongs to the top ten. The sequenced sample consisted of peripheral blood. The receptors were gathered from a woman at least 80 years old with acute or convalescent COVID-19.

This chain connects TRBV5-1 to TRBJ2-7; D unclear. The V gene's germline CDR1 is SGHRS and CDR2 YFSETQ. Trimming stripped 0 bases from V and 6 bases from J, with 16 bases between. This CDR3 region has 15 residues. CDR3 amino acids: CASSLGAGRSSEQYF. CDR3 nucleotides: TGCGCCAGCAGCTTGGGGGCAGGTCGGTCCAGCGAGCAGTACTTC.

The V call is TRBV11-2, the J call TRBJ1-2, with D possibly being TRBD1 (5 bases). Trimming stripped 3 bases from V and 4 bases from J, with 9 bases between. The CDR3 consists of 13 residues. Germline-derived CDR1 and CDR2 are SGHAT and FQNNGV. The CDR3 nucleotides are TGTGCCAGCAGCTTCGGGGGGTCCTATGGCTACACCTTC. Protein product: CASSFGGSYGYTF. Full variable domain (missing parts from reference TRBV11-2 and TRBJ1-2): EAGVAQSPRYKIIEKRQSVAFWCNPISGHATLYWYQQILGQGPKLLIQFQNNGVVDDSQLPKDRFSAERLKGVDSTLKIQPAKLEDSAVYLCASSFGGSYGYTFGSGTRLTVV.

This chain joins TRBV5-4 and TRBJ2-5, with D perhaps matching TRBD2 (5 bases). V gave up 5 bases and J gave up 3 bases, with 14 bases separating them. Germline loops: CDR1 SGHNT, CDR2 YYREEE (reference sequence). This CDR3 spans 14 amino acids. The CDR3 loop is CASSTASGKETQYF. CDR3 coding DNA: TGTGCCAGCAGTACCGCCAGCGGAAAAGAGACCCAGTACTTC. The variable domain in full, with the rest retrieved from reference TRBV5-4 and TRBJ2-5, is ETGVTQSPTHLIKTRGQQVTLRCSSQSGHNTVSWYQQALGQGPQFIFQYYREEENGRGNFPPRFSGLQFPNYSSELNVNALELDDSALYLCASSTASGKETQYFGPGTRLLVL.

This sequence joins TRBV3-1 (or the pseudogene TRBV3-2) and TRBJ2-7, with a possible D match to TRBD2 (6 bases). CDR1 is LGHDT, CDR2 YNNKEL, per germline (reference sequence). The CDR3 covers 15 residues. The V gene lost 1 base and the J gene lost 3 bases, with 13 bases spanning the gap. CDR3 sequence (DNA): TGTGCCAGCAGCCAAGGTAGCGGAGCGATCTACGAGCAGTACTTC. This codes for CASSQGSGAIYEQYF.

V usage is TRBV6-2 or TRBV6-3 and J usage is TRBJ2-3, with 8 nucleotides matching TRBD2. The length of the CDR3 is 18 residues. Germline V gene data show CDR1 as MNHEY and CDR2 as SVGEGT. With 2 bases clipped from V and 0 bases from J, the junction kept 10 bases outside the gene matches. DNA for the CDR3: TGTGCCAGCAGTTACGTACCTCAACCTAGCGGGAGCACAGATACGCAGTATTTT. Amino acid sequence: CASSYVPQPSGSTDTQYF.